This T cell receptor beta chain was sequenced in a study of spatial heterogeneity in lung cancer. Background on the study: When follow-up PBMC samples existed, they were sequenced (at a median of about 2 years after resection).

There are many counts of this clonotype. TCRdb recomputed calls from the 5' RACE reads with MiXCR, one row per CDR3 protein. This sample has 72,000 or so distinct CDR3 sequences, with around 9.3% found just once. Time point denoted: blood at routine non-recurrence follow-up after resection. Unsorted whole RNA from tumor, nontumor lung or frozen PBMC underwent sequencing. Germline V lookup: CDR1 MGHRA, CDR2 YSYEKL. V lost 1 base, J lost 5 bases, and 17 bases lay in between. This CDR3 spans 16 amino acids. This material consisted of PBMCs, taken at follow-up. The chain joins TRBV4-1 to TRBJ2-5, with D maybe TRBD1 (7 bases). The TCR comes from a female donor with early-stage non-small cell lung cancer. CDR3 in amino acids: CASSQAEAGQSETQYF. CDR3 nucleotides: TGCGCCAGCAGCCAAGCGGAGGCGGGACAGAGTGAGACCCAGTACTTC.